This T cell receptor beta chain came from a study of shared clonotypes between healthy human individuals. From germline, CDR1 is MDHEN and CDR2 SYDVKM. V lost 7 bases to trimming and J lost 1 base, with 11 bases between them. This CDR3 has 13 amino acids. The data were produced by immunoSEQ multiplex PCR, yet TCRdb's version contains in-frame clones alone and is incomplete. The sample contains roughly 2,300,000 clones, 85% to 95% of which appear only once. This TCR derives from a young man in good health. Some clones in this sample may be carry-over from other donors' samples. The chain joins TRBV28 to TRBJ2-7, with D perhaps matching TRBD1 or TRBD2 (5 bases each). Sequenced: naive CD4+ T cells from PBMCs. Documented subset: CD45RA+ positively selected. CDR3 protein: CASNGTPSYEQYF. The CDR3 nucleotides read TGTGCCAGCAACGGGACGCCTTCCTACGAGCAGTACTTC.